This T cell receptor beta chain comes out of a study of blood T cell repertoires in COVID-19. Study information: T cells, B-cell-depleted T cells, or PBMCs supplied cDNA or gDNA.

In the original processing: Counts of nucleated cells, estimated from reference gene primer amplification, were obtained. Produced via immunoSEQ multiplex PCR; TCRdb's table is partial and in-frame only. That table furnishes V, J and clone size, whereas the DNA furnished D and trimming. The table has 200,000 or so clones, around four fifths seen once. V lost 7 bases to trimming and J lost 8 bases; unmatched junction nucleotides: 12. Germline loops: CDR1 ENHRY, CDR2 SYGVKD. The CDR3 is made up of 15 amino acids. Enrollment of patients from Seattle took place during active infection, with longitudinal follow-up.

The origin of this receptor is a man in his fifties or sixties with COVID-19, enrolled during active disease. The chain employs TRBV10-3 and TRBJ1-3; 9 bases map to TRBD1. Sequencing input: peripheral blood. As DNA, the CDR3 is TGTGCCATCAAATCCGGAGGGACAGGGATTGACACCATATATTTT. Amino acids: CAIKSGGTGIDTIYF.